Below, 26 T cell receptor beta chains from the same sample are listed, as sequenced in a study of blood T cell repertoires in COVID-19. Profiled with immunoSEQ multiplex PCR; TCRdb holds only in-frame clones, not every one. The data contain about 300,000 clones, approximately 88% of them singletons. The material sequenced was peripheral blood. These receptors were collected from a man between 18 and 35 years old with active or convalescent COVID-19.

The CDR3 nucleotides are TGTGCCAGCAGAGCGGGGGCTAGCACAGATACGCAGTATTTT. Its translation is CASRAGASTDTQYF. The V gene is TRBV7-8, the J gene TRBJ2-3, with 8 positions matching TRBD2. The trim removed 6 bases at V and 0 bases at J, leaving 2 bases unmatched. Germline CDR1 is SGHVS and CDR2 is FQNEAQ. The CDR3 extends over 14 amino acids.

V usage is TRBV27 and J usage is TRBJ1-1; maybe TRBD1 (5 bases). Germline V CDR1 and CDR2: MNHEY, SMNVEV (reference sequence). This CDR3 region has 12 residues. The V and J ends lost 6 bases and 6 bases respectively, with 11 bases between them. The CDR3 DNA is TGTGCCAGCAGCGCTGGGGGGTCTGAAGCTTTCTTT. It specifies CASSAGGSEAFF.

This chain joins TRBV20-1 and TRBJ1-5, with D possibly TRBD1 on 5 matching bases. The germline CDR1 and CDR2 sequences are DFQATT and SNEGSKA (reference sequence). Between the trimmed V and J ends, which lost 3 bases and 1 base, there was a span of 10 bases. The CDR3 totals 14 residues. The CDR3 sequence: CSASFGGSNQPQHF. Written as DNA, the CDR3 is TGCAGTGCTAGTTTCGGGGGAAGCAATCAGCCCCAGCATTTT.

The chain links TRBV5-4 to TRBJ2-7; a possible D gene is TRBD2 (5 bases). The V end lost 2 bases, the J end lost 11 bases, and 11 bases lay between the germline ends. The CDR3 runs 11 residues. Germline V gene data show CDR1 as SGHNT and CDR2 as YYREEE (reference sequence). CDR3 in DNA: TGTGCCAGCAGCTTTGGAGGATCGGAGTACTTC. It translates to CASSFGGSEYF.

A few counts support this clone. The CDR3 DNA follows: TGTGCCATCAGTGAGTCTAGCGGGGGATCGCTCAACGAGCAGTACTTC. Protein: CAISESSGGSLNEQYF. V and J are TRBV10-3 and TRBJ2-7; TRBD2 agrees at 9 bases. Germline trimming cut 0 bases from V and 5 bases from J; bases unmatched to any gene: 8. The length of the CDR3 is 16 residues. Looked up from germline, CDR1 is ENHRY and CDR2 is SYGVKD.

The chain combines TRBV7-9 with TRBJ2-5; the match to TRBD2 covers 12 bases. V dropped 5 bases and J dropped 5; count of bases not matched to a gene: 6. This CDR3 contains 15 residues. CDR1 and CDR2 (germline): SEHNR, FQNEAQ (reference sequence). The CDR3 here is CASSARLAGVETQYF. Here the CDR3 DNA reads TGTGCCAGCAGCGCCCGACTAGCGGGGGTGGAGACCCAGTACTTC.

This sequence joins TRBV19 and TRBJ1-5; TRBD1 might be the D (6 bases). This CDR3 contains 14 residues. Germline CDR1 is LNHDA and CDR2 is SQIVND (reference sequence). V lost 9 bases and J lost 6, with 18 bases in between. The DNA of the CDR3 is TGTGCCAGCGCCCTGGGGGGGCTGGTTCAGCCCCAGCATTTT. Translation gives CASALGGLVQPQHF.

The chain couples TRBV18 to TRBJ1-1, with D perhaps matching TRBD1 (5 bases). With 2 bases removed from V and 2 bases from J, the gap between germline ends came to 15 bases. Germline V gives CDR1 KGHSH, CDR2 LQKENI. This CDR3 is 16 amino acids long. CDR3 coding DNA: TGTGCCAGCTCACCAATGTTACAGGTCGAAAACACTGAAGCTTTCTTT. Translating it yields CASSPMLQVENTEAFF.

The chain has TRBV7-2 and TRBJ2-2; 9 bases line up with TRBD1. Per the germline V gene, CDR1 is SGHTA and CDR2 is FQGNSA. There are 16 residues in the CDR3. With 6 bases clipped from V and 7 bases from J, the junction kept 12 bases outside the gene matches. The CDR3 loop is CASRQQGALIIGELFF. The CDR3 bases are TGTGCCAGCAGACAACAGGGGGCGTTAATCATCGGGGAGCTGTTTTTT.

The chain is built from TRBV5-6 and TRBJ2-7, with D tentatively TRBD1 (6 bases). V was cut by 4 bases and J by 2 bases, with 16 bases left in between. In germline, CDR1 is SGHDT, CDR2 YYEEEE. The CDR3 is 15 residues long. The CDR3 region has the DNA TGTGCCAGCAGCGTGACCGCAGGGGTAACCTACGAGCAGTACTTC. Translated, it gives CASSVTAGVTYEQYF. The full variable domain, completed using reference TRBV5-6 and TRBJ2-7, is DAGVTQSPTHLIKTRGQQVTLRCSPKSGHDTVSWYQQALGQGPQFIFQYYEEEERQRGNFPDRFSGHQFPNYSSELNVNALLLGDSALYLCASSVTAGVTYEQYFGPGTRLTVT.

The genes are TRBV10-3 and TRBJ1-2; weak D call: TRBD1 (5 bases). V lost 3 bases, J lost 6 bases, and 11 bases lay in between. There are 13 residues in the CDR3. From germline, CDR1 is ENHRY and CDR2 SYGVKD. CDR3 region: CAISEEGAHGYTF. The CDR3 DNA is TGTGCCATCAGTGAAGAAGGGGCGCATGGCTACACCTTC.

This clone was observed a handful of times. This chain uses TRBV6-6 with TRBJ1-2; 10 bases fit TRBD1. V trimming: 6 bases; J trimming: 7 bases; junction bases outside the gene matches: 14. Germline lookup yields CDR1 MNHNY and CDR2 SVGAGI (reference sequence). CDR3 length equals 16 residues. The CDR3 DNA sequence: TGTGCCAGCAGACGATCGACAGGGGGCGTATCAGTTGGCTACACCTTC. Translated, it gives CASRRSTGGVSVGYTF.

The CDR3 sequence is CASSLGRGREDRQPQHF. The CDR3 nucleotides are TGTGCCAGCAGCTTAGGAAGGGGCAGGGAGGATAGACAGCCCCAGCATTTT. This sequence joins TRBV7-9 and TRBJ1-5; maybe TRBD1 (5 bases). The length of the CDR3 is 17 residues. The germline gives CDR1 SEHNR, CDR2 FQNEAQ (reference sequence). Trimming removed 1 base at V and 7 bases at J, with 20 bases between.

V gene TRBV7-9 combines with J gene TRBJ2-5; D might be TRBD1 (6 bases). V gave up 6 bases and J gave up 5 bases, with 22 bases separating them. The CDR3 totals 16 residues. CDR1 and CDR2 from the germline V gene are SEHNR and FQNEAQ (reference sequence). This CDR3 is CASRPFSGTSPETQYF. The CDR3 DNA follows: TGTGCCAGCAGACCCTTCTCCGGGACAAGTCCGGAGACCCAGTACTTC. The full variable domain, in which reference TRBV7-9 and TRBJ2-5 provide the parts outside the CDR3, is DTGVSQNPRHKITKRGQNVTFRCDPISEHNRLYWYRQTLGQGPEFLTYFQNEAQLEKSRLLSDRFSAERPKGSFSTLEIQRTEQGDSAMYLCASRPFSGTSPETQYFGPGTRLLVL.

The gene calls are TRBV19 and TRBJ1-2; 10 bases align to TRBD1. The CDR3 sequence is 15 residues long. Germline values: CDR1 LNHDA, CDR2 SQIVND (reference sequence). Germline trimming cut 5 bases from V and 5 bases from J; bases unmatched to any gene: 8. The DNA of the CDR3 is TGTGCCAGTAGTCCGCCCCAGGACAGGGGGTATGGCTACACCTTC. This encodes CASSPPQDRGYGYTF.

The rearrangement uses TRBV27 and TRBJ1-4; D uncertain. CDR3 length equals 13 residues. The V end lost 3 bases, the J end lost 0 bases, and 2 bases lay between the germline ends. Germline lookup yields CDR1 MNHEY and CDR2 SMNVEV (reference sequence). The CDR3 is CASSFTTNEKLFF. CDR3 bases: TGTGCCAGCAGTTTTACAACTAATGAAAAACTGTTTTTT.

The V gene is TRBV5-1, the J gene TRBJ2-5, with TRBD2 as a possible D gene (6 bases). Deletions cut 0 bases from V and 4 bases from J, with 10 bases between. The CDR3 is 14 amino acids. CDR1 SGHRS and CDR2 YFSETQ come from the germline V gene. The CDR3 DNA reads as TGCGCCAGCAGCTTGGCGGGGGATCGAGAGACCCAGTACTTC. It yields the protein CASSLAGDRETQYF.

V is TRBV5-8 and J is TRBJ1-2, with TRBD1 matching over 8 bases. CDR3 length: 13 amino acids. V lost 2 bases to trimming and J lost 10 bases; unmatched junction nucleotides: 7. Germline loops: CDR1 SGHTS, CDR2 YDEGEE. The CDR3 DNA is TGTGCCAGCAGCTTACAGGGGGGGTTTTTCTACACCTTC. Amino acids: CASSLQGGFFYTF.

The chain is built from TRBV12-3 or TRBV12-4 and TRBJ2-1, with no clear D. The V and J ends lost 3 bases and 8 bases respectively, with 5 bases between them. The CDR3 totals 11 residues. The CDR3, as DNA: TGTGCCAGCAGTTTTCTCTATGAGCAGTTCTTC. This gives the protein CASSFLYEQFF.

The chain carries TRBV18 and TRBJ1-1; D is ambiguous. The CDR3 loop spans 13 amino acids. CDR1 is KGHSH, CDR2 LQKENI, per germline. The V and J ends lost 3 bases and 0 bases respectively, with 5 bases between them. The CDR3 DNA follows: TGTGCCAGCTCACCTCGAGTGAACACTGAAGCTTTCTTT. Its protein is CASSPRVNTEAFF.

This chain links TRBV4-2 with TRBJ1-6, with D possibly TRBD1 on 6 matching bases. This CDR3 region has 15 residues. Looked up from germline, CDR1 is LGHNA and CDR2 is YNFKEQ. The V end was cut by 0 bases, the J end by 9 bases, with 12 bases between. Here the CDR3 DNA reads TGTGCCAGCAGCCAAGACACAGGGCCGGGTTCACCCCTCCACTTT. This translates into CASSQDTGPGSPLHF.

The chain employs TRBV19 and TRBJ1-3; weak D call: TRBD1 (5 bases). Germline V gene sequence: CDR1 LNHDA, CDR2 SQIVND (reference sequence). V was pared by 10 bases and J by 9 bases, with 19 bases between. The length of the CDR3 is 13 residues. CDR3 in DNA: TGTGCCACCCGGCGCGAGGGACTTGGCACCATATATTTT. This sequence encodes CATRREGLGTIYF.

This chain links TRBV5-6 with TRBJ2-7; 10 bases match TRBD1. Per germline, CDR1 SGHDT and CDR2 YYEEEE. The CDR3 totals 15 residues. The J segment lost 4 bases and the V segment lost 5 bases, leaving 9 bases of the junction unmatched. The CDR3 nucleotides are TGTGCCAGCAGTAGCCGGACAGGGGGGCGGTACGAGCAGTACTTC. This encodes CASSSRTGGRYEQYF.

A single count supports this clone. V is TRBV19 and J is TRBJ2-7, with D unclear. Germline V CDR1 and CDR2: LNHDA, SQIVND (reference sequence). This CDR3 is built from 15 residues. Trimming stripped 1 base from V and 0 bases from J, with 10 bases between. The CDR3: CASSIGAQSSYEQYF. In DNA form, the CDR3 reads TGTGCCAGTAGTATAGGGGCACAGAGCTCCTACGAGCAGTACTTC.

V and J are TRBV4-3 and TRBJ2-1, with TRBD2 as a possible D gene (5 bases). The CDR3 length is 17 residues. The germline V gene has CDR1 LGHNA and CDR2 YSLEER. Trimming cost V 0 bases and J 3 bases, with 15 bases left between them. The CDR3 region has the DNA TGCGCCAGCAGCCAAGACCCCGGGGTAGCAGACTACAATGAGCAGTTCTTC. Its protein is CASSQDPGVADYNEQFF.

This clone was seen once. V usage is TRBV13 and J usage is TRBJ2-7, with 7 bases fitting TRBD1. The V segment lost 4 bases and the J segment 2 bases; nucleotides outside the gene matches: 11. This CDR3 comprises 16 residues. The V gene's germline CDR1 is PRHDT and CDR2 FYEKMQ (reference sequence). CDR3 coding DNA: TGTGCCAGCAGCTCTCGTGTTCGACAGGGAGCCTACGAGCAGTACTTC. Its protein product is CASSSRVRQGAYEQYF.